Reported below is one T cell receptor beta chain. Antigen specificity is unknown. These data belong to a study of cytomegalovirus exposure and HLA in healthy donors. About the study: HLA-typed donors were the source of 83 million or so unique TCRs held in an early data release.

Notes on the study in general: Altogether, about 160 TCR beta chains were recorded as cytomegalovirus-associated. Analysis was carried out at a later point, and it linked a missense DCLRE1C variant to TCR beta V- and J-gene trimming.

Looked up from germline, CDR1 is MGHRA and CDR2 is YSYEKL. V lost 1 base, J lost 6 bases, and 16 bases lay in between. There are 15 residues in the CDR3. This PCR relied on a set of 60 Vbeta primers and 13 Jbeta primers. Libraries were prepared by immunoSEQ multiplex PCR; TCRdb keeps only in-frame clonotypes and omits some of them. Here the sample spans around 180,000 clones, about three quarters being singletons. Material for sequencing was PBMCs. The sequence was collected from a middle-aged man in good health and CMV-seronegative. The V call is TRBV4-1, the J call TRBJ2-7; weak D call: TRBD1 (6 bases). In DNA form, the CDR3 reads TGCGCCAGCAGCCAAGGGGACAAGGCGATGCGCGAGCAGTACTTC. Amino acid sequence: CASSQGDKAMREQYF.